Below, 32 T cell receptor beta chains from the same sample are listed, as sequenced in a study of T-cell reconstitution after alpha-beta-depleted transplantation in children. The TCRbeta library incorporated unique molecular identifiers. TCRdb ran MiXCR on the PCR reads and lists one entry per CDR3 protein. The sample includes 500,000 to 750,000 distinct CDR3 sequences, over 20% of them seen just once. This specimen was PBMCs, taken before TCRalphabeta/CD19-depleted stem cell transplant. The receptors were sampled from a boy younger than two with Wiskott-Aldrich syndrome, due to receive a stem cell transplant.

V usage is TRBV18 and J usage is TRBJ1-1; D is unresolved. The CDR3 totals 14 residues. Trimming took off 2 bases at V and 3 bases at J, with 10 bases between the two ends. Germline assignment: CDR1 KGHSH and CDR2 LQKENI. The CDR3 loop is CASSPEGPHTEAFF. In DNA form, the CDR3 reads TGTGCCAGCTCACCAGAAGGTCCGCACACTGAAGCTTTCTTT.

The chain is built from TRBV10-3 and TRBJ2-1; D gene unclear. Germline V CDR1 and CDR2: ENHRY, SYGVKD. V shed 2 bases and J shed 0 bases, with 8 bases lying between them. CDR3 length: 15 residues. In DNA form, the CDR3 reads TGTGCCATCAGTGAGAGGTGGGTCTCCTACAATGAGCAGTTCTTC. It encodes CAISERWVSYNEQFF.

The chain has TRBV20-1 and TRBJ2-7, with unresolved D. This CDR3 has 13 amino acids. The V and J ends lost 0 bases and 2 bases respectively, with 8 bases between them. Germline CDR1 is DFQATT and CDR2 is SNEGSKA (reference sequence). The DNA for the CDR3 is TGCAGTGCTAGAGATACACAAACCTACGAGCAGTACTTC. This gives the protein CSARDTQTYEQYF.

The V gene is TRBV24-1, the J gene TRBJ2-2, with 8 bases lining up with TRBD1. CDR1 and CDR2 from the germline V gene are KGHDR and SFDVKD. Trimming at V came to 4 bases and at J to 1 base, leaving 13 bases not matched to a gene. The CDR3 loop spans 19 amino acids. In nucleotides, the CDR3 is TGTGCCACCAGTGAGGCTCGGACAGGGTCGAGGATGAACACCGGGGAGCTGTTTTTT. Protein: CATSEARTGSRMNTGELFF.

The rearrangement links TRBV29-1 to TRBJ2-1; D ambiguous. V lost 6 bases, J lost 10 bases, and 19 bases lay in between. From germline, CDR1 is SQVTM and CDR2 ANQGSEA. This CDR3 spans 13 amino acids. The CDR3 DNA reads as TGCAGCGTAGGTCGAAGGGTCGAAATCGAGCAGTTCTTC. Translating gives CSVGRRVEIEQFF.

The V and J genes are TRBV6-1 and TRBJ2-7, with TRBD2 matching over 7 bases. Germline CDR1 and CDR2: MNHNS and SASEGT. This CDR3 has 14 amino acids. Trimming cost V 6 bases and J 3 bases; bases outside gene matches: 8. CDR3 sequence: CASRTALAVYEQYF. The DNA of the CDR3 is TGTGCCAGCAGGACCGCGCTAGCGGTCTACGAGCAGTACTTC.

This clonotype was recorded a few times. V is TRBV6-1 and J is TRBJ2-2, with 7 nucleotides matching TRBD1. Germline V gene sequence: CDR1 MNHNS, CDR2 SASEGT. With 6 bases clipped from V and 0 bases from J, the junction kept 7 bases outside the gene matches. The length of the CDR3 is 16 residues. CDR3 nucleotide sequence: TGTGCCAGCAGACCACGGGGACAGACGAACACCGGGGAGCTGTTTTTT. This translates into CASRPRGQTNTGELFF.

The chain employs TRBV5-1 and TRBJ1-2; D is undetermined. Germline loops: CDR1 SGHRS, CDR2 YFSETQ. The length of the CDR3 is 13 residues. V was cut by 6 bases and J by 3 bases, with 12 bases left in between. This CDR3 reads CASTTDGHYGYTF. In DNA form, the CDR3 reads TGCGCCAGCACCACGGACGGTCACTATGGCTACACCTTC.

This clonotype was found a few times. CDR3 DNA sequence: TGCAGTGCTAGTGGCTTAGCGGGAGAGCCCTACGAGCAGTACTTC. Translated: CSASGLAGEPYEQYF. This chain uses TRBV20-1 with TRBJ2-7; TRBD2 matches 9 bases. V gave up 3 bases and J gave up 2 bases; unmatched junction bases: 8. This CDR3 comprises 15 residues. Per the germline V gene, CDR1 is DFQATT and CDR2 is SNEGSKA (reference sequence).

A few counts support this clonotype. The chain is built from TRBV7-6 and TRBJ2-2, with 9 positions matching TRBD2. The ends lost 4 bases at V and 0 bases at J; junction bases unmatched: 3. The germline CDR1 and CDR2 sequences are SGHVS and FNYEAQ. The CDR3 is made up of 16 amino acids. CDR3 sequence (DNA): TGTGCCAGCAGCTCTATAGCGGGAGCGAACACCGGGGAGCTGTTTTTT. Encoded protein: CASSSIAGANTGELFF.

The V call is TRBV5-1, the J call TRBJ1-1, with 9 nucleotides matching TRBD1. The length of the CDR3 is 15 residues. CDR1 and CDR2 from the germline V gene are SGHRS and YFSETQ. J gave up 1 base and V 4 bases, and 5 bases lay outside the gene matches. DNA for the CDR3: TGCGCCAGCAGCGTGGACAGGGGTGGGAACACTGAAGCTTTCTTT. Its translation: CASSVDRGGNTEAFF.

This clonotype has just a few counts. V gene TRBV2 combines with J gene TRBJ2-3; 8 positions agree with TRBD2. CDR1 and CDR2 from the germline V gene are SNHLY and FYNNEI. Germline trimming cut 5 bases from V and 6 bases from J; bases unmatched to any gene: 7. The CDR3 contains 14 residues. CDR3 loop: CASSSGLASDTQYF. The CDR3 DNA is TGTGCCAGCAGTTCCGGACTAGCATCCGATACGCAGTATTTT.

This clonotype was found once. The V gene is TRBV12-3 or TRBV12-4, the J gene TRBJ2-1, with TRBD2 matching over 8 bases. This CDR3 comprises 17 residues. V was pared by 3 bases and J by 3 bases, with 10 bases of the junction left unmatched. CDR3 nucleotides: TGTGCCAGCAGTTTCCCCTTGCGGGAGGCCTTCTACAATGAGCAGTTCTTC. Its translation: CASSFPLREAFYNEQFF.

The gene calls are TRBV12-3 or TRBV12-4 and TRBJ1-5, with D possibly matching TRBD1 (5 bases). CDR3 length equals 14 residues. V lost 7 bases and J lost 2, with 12 bases in between. The CDR3: CASNLRGGNQPQHF. CDR3 DNA sequence: TGTGCCAGCAACCTGCGGGGCGGCAATCAGCCCCAGCATTTT.

This clonotype was detected many times. The chain recombines TRBV2 with TRBJ2-7; D not certain. Per the germline V gene, CDR1 is SNHLY and CDR2 is FYNNEI. This CDR3 has 11 residues. V gave up 9 bases and J gave up 4 bases, with 10 bases separating them. In DNA, the CDR3 is TGTGCCAGTAGAGCCCCATACGAGCAGTACTTC. The encoded protein is CASRAPYEQYF.

This clonotype was found a few times. V and J are TRBV12-3 or TRBV12-4 and TRBJ2-1, with a tentative D call TRBD2 (5 bases). CDR3 length equals 15 residues. Trimming took 4 bases from V and 7 from J, leaving 17 bases between them. The CDR3 nucleotides are TGTGCCAGCAGTTACGCGGGTCTCTCGAGGAATGAGCAGTTCTTC. It is translated as CASSYAGLSRNEQFF.

The V gene is TRBV20-1, the J gene TRBJ2-7; 9 bases align to TRBD1. There are 13 residues in the CDR3. The germline V gene encodes CDR1 DFQATT and CDR2 SNEGSKA (reference sequence). Trimming cost V 2 bases and J 3 bases; bases outside gene matches: 2. In DNA form, the CDR3 reads TGCAGTGCTAGATTGGACAGGGGCTACGAGCAGTACTTC. Its translation: CSARLDRGYEQYF.

As to this clonotype: One end of the junction does not line up with germline, which may come from a read error. The genes are TRBV30 and TRBJ1-2, with unresolved D. CDR1 is GTSNPN, CDR2 SVGIG, per germline (reference sequence). This CDR3 comprises 15 residues. CDR3 DNA sequence: TGTGCCTGGCGTGTCGGGCTCAGGTCCTCCTATGGCTACACCTTC. It encodes CAWRVGLRSSYGYTF.

This chain uses TRBV4-2 with TRBJ2-5; 7 bases fit TRBD2. This CDR3 region has 15 residues. Trimming removed 1 base from V and 4 bases from J; junction bases left unmatched: 6. Germline V CDR1 and CDR2: LGHNA, YNFKEQ. The CDR3 DNA follows: TGTGCCAGCAGCCAAGGAGGACTAGGTTCAGAGACCCAGTACTTC. It codes for CASSQGGLGSETQYF.

The chain combines TRBV20-1 with TRBJ2-5; D is unclear. Trimming removed 0 bases at V and 1 base at J, with 9 bases between. The CDR3 consists of 14 residues. The germline V gene has CDR1 DFQATT and CDR2 SNEGSKA (reference sequence). This CDR3 is CSARDLLLQETQYF. The CDR3 nucleotides read TGCAGTGCTAGAGATCTTCTACTCCAAGAGACCCAGTACTTC.

The chain employs TRBV3-1 and TRBJ2-1; possibly TRBD2 for D (5 bases). The V and J ends lost 2 bases and 6 bases respectively, with 14 bases between them. The CDR3 spans 15 residues. Germline V gene lookup returns CDR1 LGHDT and CDR2 YNNKEL (reference sequence). The CDR3 protein is CASSQWGSGGNEQFF. The CDR3 DNA reads TGTGCCAGCAGCCAATGGGGTTCCGGAGGCAATGAGCAGTTCTTC.

This clonotype was observed a few times. The chain carries TRBV28 and TRBJ2-7, with 10 bases identical to TRBD1. V gave up 9 bases and J gave up 7 bases; unmatched junction bases: 6. Germline loops: CDR1 MDHEN, CDR2 SYDVKM. The CDR3 loop spans 12 amino acids. For the CDR3, the DNA is TGTGCCAGTCGACAGGGGGCCTGGGAGCAGTACTTC. Its translation is CASRQGAWEQYF.

The rearrangement joins TRBV7-8 to TRBJ1-2; perhaps TRBD1 as D (6 bases). V lost 0 bases, J lost 8 bases, and 13 bases lay in between. Germline assignment: CDR1 SGHVS and CDR2 FQNEAQ. The CDR3 spans 14 residues. The CDR3 DNA follows: TGTGCCAGCAGCTTAGCTGTAGGGGGTCGAGGCTACACCTTC. Its translation is CASSLAVGGRGYTF.

This clonotype is deemed large (0.1 to 1%). The chain links TRBV20-1 to TRBJ1-1; TRBD1 is a possible D gene (6 bases). Germline CDR1 reads DFQATT; CDR2 reads SNEGSKA (reference sequence). Trimming took off 7 bases at V and 0 bases at J, with 15 bases between the two ends. CDR3 length equals 14 residues. CDR3 region: CSVGGAFMNTEAFF. DNA for the CDR3: TGCAGTGTGGGGGGGGCCTTCATGAACACTGAAGCTTTCTTT.

This clonotype was counted between two and nine times. The chain has TRBV20-1 and TRBJ2-1; D is ambiguous. Looked up from germline, CDR1 is DFQATT and CDR2 is SNEGSKA (reference sequence). The CDR3 contains 12 residues. Between the trimmed V and J ends, which lost 0 bases and 8 bases, there was a span of 8 bases. DNA of the CDR3: TGCAGTGCTAGAGATCGCTGGGATGAGCAGTTCTTC. Encoded protein: CSARDRWDEQFF.

This clonotype has just a few counts. This chain links TRBV6-2 or TRBV6-3 with TRBJ2-1, with TRBD2 as a possible D gene (5 bases). CDR1 and CDR2 from the germline V gene are MNHEY and SVGEGT. Trimming took 1 base from V and 9 from J, leaving 10 bases between them. This CDR3 is 13 amino acids long. In nucleotides, the CDR3 is TGTGCCAGCAGTTACTTCGAGGGCGGTGAGCAGTTCTTC. Protein product: CASSYFEGGEQFF.

The chain combines TRBV29-1 with TRBJ2-1; 9 bases agree with TRBD2. The V gene end was trimmed by 6 bases and the J gene end by 0 bases; junction bases not matched to a gene: 0. Germline V gene sequence: CDR1 SQVTM, CDR2 ANQGSEA. The CDR3 runs 13 residues. CDR3 sequence: CSVAGGSYNEQFF. The CDR3 DNA reads as TGCAGCGTAGCGGGAGGCTCCTACAATGAGCAGTTCTTC.

In its sample, this clonotype was seen a few times. The gene calls are TRBV10-3 and TRBJ2-1; no clear D. The CDR3 has 13 amino acids. The germline V gene has CDR1 ENHRY and CDR2 SYGVKD. V shed 3 bases and J shed 5 bases, with 8 bases lying between them. The CDR3 sequence: CAISDALNNEQFF. CDR3 DNA sequence: TGTGCCATCAGTGACGCCTTAAACAATGAGCAGTTCTTC.

The chain has TRBV24-1 and TRBJ2-3; D remains ambiguous. Germline values: CDR1 KGHDR, CDR2 SFDVKD. V shed 3 bases and J shed 1 base, with 10 bases lying between them. The CDR3 has 15 amino acids. The CDR3 is CATSDGSIGTDTQYF. The CDR3 nucleotides read TGTGCCACCAGTGATGGTTCGATAGGCACAGATACGCAGTATTTT.

The V and J genes are TRBV7-8 and TRBJ2-1; weak D call: TRBD2 (5 bases). Trimming left V 1 base short and J 0 bases short, with 16 bases between. This CDR3 has 18 residues. Looked up from germline, CDR1 is SGHVS and CDR2 is FQNEAQ. In DNA, the CDR3 is TGTGCCAGCAGCTTAGGGACCCTAAGCGGTAGCTCCTACAATGAGCAGTTCTTC. It translates to CASSLGTLSGSSYNEQFF.

This clonotype was detected only a few times. V and J are TRBV20-1 and TRBJ2-1, with D possibly being TRBD2 (5 bases). The CDR3 extends over 13 amino acids. The V and J ends lost 5 bases and 2 bases respectively, with 10 bases between them. Looked up from germline, CDR1 is DFQATT and CDR2 is SNEGSKA (reference sequence). CDR3 amino acids: CSAGGLTYNEQFF. In DNA form, the CDR3 reads TGCAGTGCTGGCGGGCTAACCTACAATGAGCAGTTCTTC.

The CDR3 nucleotides are TGCGCCAGCAGCTTGTCCCCACTAGCGGCCGGGGAGCTGTTTTTT. It translates to CASSLSPLAAGELFF. V and J are TRBV5-1 and TRBJ2-2; TRBD2 agrees at 8 bases. Germline-derived CDR1 and CDR2 are SGHRS and YFSETQ. CDR3 length: 15 amino acids. With 1 base clipped from V and 6 bases from J, the junction kept 5 bases outside the gene matches.